Listed below are T cell receptor beta chains from one sample, sequenced in a study of CD8+ T cells in alopecia areata. Using immunoSEQ multiplex PCR, the repertoire was profiled, and TCRdb retains in-frame clones only, with some absent. The profile covers approximately 54,000 clones, with 95% to 97% appearing a single time and 20% to 30% taken by the ten largest. The sample here was CD8+ T cells sorted from blood, taken at week 0. The receptor set was obtained from a human donor with alopecia areata. Each CDR3 is given with its conserved first and last residue. The D gene is left open where the match is weak. The size entry is marked missing in some rows and otherwise reads once, few, many or a size class.

CDR3 protein: CASSLGLVEQFF; CDR3 DNA: TGTGCCAGCAGCTTGGGACTTGTTGAGCAGTTCTTC; clone size: .; J gene: TRBJ2-1; D gene: .; V gene: TRBV7-9
CDR3 protein: CASRAPLDNEQFF; CDR3 DNA: TGTGCCAGCAGGGCCCCCTTGGACAATGAGCAGTTCTTC; clone size: .; J gene: TRBJ2-1; D gene: .; V gene: TRBV2
CDR3 protein: CASRDRDFPYEQYF; CDR3 DNA: TGTGCCAGCAGAGACCGGGACTTTCCCTACGAGCAGTACTTC; clone size: .; J gene: TRBJ2-7; D gene: .; V gene: TRBV6-5
CDR3 protein: CASSLGHNEQFF; CDR3 DNA: TGTGCCAGCAGCTTAGGCCACAATGAGCAGTTCTTC; clone size: .; J gene: TRBJ2-1; D gene: .; V gene: TRBV7-2
CDR3 protein: CASSQESEGQAYEQYF; CDR3 DNA: TGCGCCAGCAGCCAAGAATCCGAGGGACAGGCCTACGAGCAGTACTTC; clone size: .; J gene: TRBJ2-7; D gene: TRBD1; V gene: TRBV4-1
CDR3 protein: CASSRGPSYEQYF; CDR3 DNA: TGTGCCAGCAGCCGTGGTCCCTCCTACGAGCAGTACTTC; clone size: .; J gene: TRBJ2-7; D gene: .; V gene: TRBV7-2
CDR3 protein: CASSSVSGGAQETQYF; CDR3 DNA: TGTGCCAGCAGTTCCGTTAGCGGGGGGGCCCAAGAGACCCAGTACTTC; clone size: .; J gene: TRBJ2-5; D gene: TRBD2; V gene: TRBV27
CDR3 protein: CASRPSYNEQFF; CDR3 DNA: TGTGCCAGCAGACCCTCCTACAATGAGCAGTTCTTC; clone size: .; J gene: TRBJ2-1; D gene: .; V gene: TRBV7-9
CDR3 protein: CASSGGRLSEKLFF; CDR3 DNA: TGTGCCAGCAGCGGGGGCCGGCTAAGCGAAAAACTGTTTTTT; clone size: .; J gene: TRBJ1-4; D gene: .; V gene: TRBV27
CDR3 protein: CASRALTGPHTEAFF; CDR3 DNA: TGTGCCAGCAGAGCCTTGACAGGGCCACACACTGAAGCTTTCTTT; clone size: .; J gene: TRBJ1-1; D gene: TRBD1; V gene: TRBV6-5
CDR3 protein: CASSRVLAEQETQYF; CDR3 DNA: TGTGCCAGCAGCCGCGTCCTAGCGGAGCAAGAGACCCAGTACTTC; clone size: .; J gene: TRBJ2-5; D gene: TRBD2; V gene: TRBV4-2
CDR3 protein: CASQARDSRAQPQHF; CDR3 DNA: TGTGCCAGCCAGGCCCGTGACAGTCGCGCTCAGCCCCAGCATTTT; clone size: .; J gene: TRBJ1-5; D gene: .; V gene: TRBV2
CDR3 protein: CASSTPRSWELFF; CDR3 DNA: TGCGCCAGCAGCACGCCTAGGAGTTGGGAGCTGTTTTTT; clone size: .; J gene: TRBJ2-2; D gene: .; V gene: TRBV5-1
CDR3 protein: CASSPGGPYEQYF; CDR3 DNA: TGTGCCAGTAGCCCAGGGGGCCCCTACGAGCAGTACTTC; clone size: .; J gene: TRBJ2-7; D gene: TRBD1; V gene: TRBV19
CDR3 protein: CASSPRIGDNQPQHF; CDR3 DNA: TGCGCCAGCAGCCCGAGAATTGGAGACAATCAGCCCCAGCATTTT; clone size: .; J gene: TRBJ1-5; D gene: .; V gene: TRBV4-1
CDR3 protein: CASSYTSGHTDTQYF; CDR3 DNA: TGTGCCAGCAGTTACACCAGCGGGCACACAGATACGCAGTATTTT; clone size: .; J gene: TRBJ2-3; D gene: .; V gene: TRBV6-6
CDR3 protein: CAWRDAGEETQYF; CDR3 DNA: TGTGCCTGGAGGGATGCAGGGGAAGAGACCCAGTACTTC; clone size: .; J gene: TRBJ2-5; D gene: .; V gene: TRBV30
CDR3 protein: CASSGGHHSGANVLTF; CDR3 DNA: TGTGCCAGCAGCGGGGGACACCACTCTGGGGCCAACGTCCTGACTTTC; clone size: once; J gene: TRBJ2-6; D gene: .; V gene: TRBV9
CDR3 protein: CSTRANTGELFF; CDR3 DNA: TGCAGCACCAGGGCGAACACCGGGGAGCTGTTTTTT; clone size: .; J gene: TRBJ2-2; D gene: .; V gene: TRBV29-1
CDR3 protein: CASSQDPPLDYEQYF; CDR3 DNA: TGCGCCAGCAGCCAAGATCCCCCCCTAGACTACGAGCAGTACTTC; clone size: .; J gene: TRBJ2-7; D gene: .; V gene: TRBV4-1
CDR3 protein: CASSLGREPYNEQFF; CDR3 DNA: TGTGCCAGCAGCTTAGGCAGGGAACCTTACAATGAGCAGTTCTTC; clone size: .; J gene: TRBJ2-1; D gene: .; V gene: TRBV7-6
CDR3 protein: CASTQTGLATNEQFF; CDR3 DNA: TGTGCCAGCACTCAAACGGGACTAGCCACAAATGAGCAGTTCTTC; clone size: .; J gene: TRBJ2-1; D gene: TRBD2; V gene: TRBV6-1
CDR3 protein: CASSQDWASGNEQFF; CDR3 DNA: TGCGCCAGCAGCCAAGATTGGGCTTCTGGCAATGAGCAGTTCTTC; clone size: .; J gene: TRBJ2-1; D gene: .; V gene: TRBV4-1
CDR3 protein: CASSLYGPGTGNGYTF; CDR3 DNA: TGTGCCAGCAGTTTATATGGGCCCGGGACAGGGAATGGCTACACCTTC; clone size: .; J gene: TRBJ1-2; D gene: TRBD1; V gene: TRBV27
CDR3 protein: CASSRRDGTAIPQETQYF; CDR3 DNA: TGTGCCAGCAGCAGGCGGGACGGAACAGCCATTCCTCAAGAGACCCAGTACTTC; clone size: .; J gene: TRBJ2-5; D gene: .; V gene: TRBV13
CDR3 protein: CASSLTGVYEQYF; CDR3 DNA: TGCGCCAGCAGTCTCACAGGGGTGTACGAGCAGTACTTC; clone size: .; J gene: TRBJ2-7; D gene: TRBD1; V gene: TRBV5-1
CDR3 protein: CASSRYSGGAQDTQYF; CDR3 DNA: TGCGCCAGCAGCCGCTATAGCGGGGGGGCTCAAGATACGCAGTATTTT; clone size: .; J gene: TRBJ2-3; D gene: TRBD2; V gene: TRBV4-1
CDR3 protein: CASSSYRVEQYF; CDR3 DNA: TGTGCCAGCAGCTCCTACAGGGTCGAGCAGTACTTC; clone size: .; J gene: TRBJ2-7; D gene: .; V gene: TRBV21-1
CDR3 protein: CASSPMTGNTEAFF; CDR3 DNA: TGTGCCAGCAGCCCTATGACAGGGAACACTGAAGCTTTCTTT; clone size: .; J gene: TRBJ1-1; D gene: .; V gene: TRBV7-2
CDR3 protein: CASSQESSGGAPYEQYF; CDR3 DNA: TGTGCCAGCAGCCAAGAGTCGAGCGGGGGGGCTCCGTACGAGCAGTACTTC; clone size: .; J gene: TRBJ2-7; D gene: TRBD2; V gene: TRBV4-2
CDR3 protein: CASSWPGKRGGGEQFF; CDR3 DNA: TGTGCCAGCAGCTGGCCCGGGAAGCGGGGGGGCGGTGAGCAGTTCTTC; clone size: .; J gene: TRBJ2-1; D gene: TRBD2; V gene: TRBV7-8
CDR3 protein: CASRGRGKGYEQYF; CDR3 DNA: TGCGCCAGCAGGGGACGGGGAAAGGGCTACGAGCAGTACTTC; clone size: .; J gene: TRBJ2-7; D gene: .; V gene: TRBV10-1
CDR3 protein: CAWYQGFNYGYTF; CDR3 DNA: TGTGCCTGGTATCAAGGGTTTAACTATGGCTACACCTTC; clone size: .; J gene: TRBJ1-2; D gene: .; V gene: TRBV30
CDR3 protein: CASYSFSYEQYF; CDR3 DNA: TGTGCCAGCTACAGTTTCTCCTACGAGCAGTACTTC; clone size: .; J gene: TRBJ2-7; D gene: .; V gene: TRBV5-5
CDR3 protein: CASSLEWGANTGELFF; CDR3 DNA: TGTGCCAGCAGCTTAGAATGGGGGGCCAACACCGGGGAGCTGTTTTTT; clone size: .; J gene: TRBJ2-2; D gene: .; V gene: TRBV7-6
CDR3 protein: CASSLRVAGGPTNEQFF; CDR3 DNA: TGTGCCAGCAGCTTGAGAGTAGCGGGGGGCCCCACCAATGAGCAGTTCTTC; clone size: .; J gene: TRBJ2-1; D gene: TRBD2; V gene: TRBV7-8
CDR3 protein: CASTPRLAGPETQYF; CDR3 DNA: TGTGCCAGCACCCCCCGACTAGCGGGGCCAGAGACCCAGTACTTC; clone size: .; J gene: TRBJ2-5; D gene: TRBD2; V gene: TRBV6-1
CDR3 protein: CASSWLGEGQPQHF; CDR3 DNA: TGCGCCAGCAGCTGGTTGGGGGAGGGTCAGCCCCAGCATTTT; clone size: once; J gene: TRBJ1-5; D gene: .; V gene: TRBV5-1
CDR3 protein: CSVEDGDRRRGPYEQYF; CDR3 DNA: TGCAGCGTTGAAGATGGGGACAGGCGGCGAGGCCCCTACGAGCAGTACTTC; clone size: .; J gene: TRBJ2-7; D gene: TRBD1; V gene: TRBV29-1
CDR3 protein: CASSQVSGMGGTDTQYF; CDR3 DNA: TGCGCCAGCAGCCAAGTCAGTGGTATGGGCGGCACAGATACGCAGTATTTT; clone size: .; J gene: TRBJ2-3; D gene: .; V gene: TRBV4-1
CDR3 protein: CSVEHASSGNTIYF; CDR3 DNA: TGCAGCGTTGAACACGCGAGCTCTGGAAACACCATATATTTT; clone size: .; J gene: TRBJ1-3; D gene: .; V gene: TRBV29-1
CDR3 protein: CASTPTHGYGYTF; CDR3 DNA: TGTGCCAGTACTCCCACCCACGGCTATGGCTACACCTTC; clone size: once; J gene: TRBJ1-2; D gene: .; V gene: TRBV19
CDR3 protein: CASSYSAGARVEAFF; CDR3 DNA: TGTGCCAGCAGTTACTCGGCGGGGGCGAGGGTTGAAGCTTTCTTT; clone size: once; J gene: TRBJ1-1; D gene: .; V gene: TRBV6-6
CDR3 protein: CATSRDQGNEQFF; CDR3 DNA: TGTGCCACCAGCAGAGATCAGGGCAATGAGCAGTTCTTC; clone size: .; J gene: TRBJ2-1; D gene: .; V gene: TRBV15